The clone carrying this T cell receptor beta chain has a count of ten or more. V was clipped by 3 bases and J by 0 bases, with 10 bases between them. This CDR3 contains 15 residues. The germline V gene encodes CDR1 MGHDK and CDR2 SYGVNS. These data come from a study of T-cell reconstitution after alpha-beta-depleted transplantation in children. Preparation of the TCRbeta library was carried out with unique molecular identifiers. TCRdb processed the PCR reads anew with MiXCR; each CDR3 protein has one entry. The data contain 150,000 to 200,000 distinct CDR3 sequences, 6% to 7% of them singletons. The sequence was collected from a human donor who donated a stem cell graft to a child with Wiskott-Aldrich syndrome. The sequencing here drew on PBMCs from the stem cell graft donor, taken from the stem cell graft. This rearrangement joins TRBV25-1 to TRBJ2-3, with D maybe TRBD2 (5 bases). The CDR3 here is CASSDHGGSTDTQYF. The CDR3 bases are TGTGCCAGCAGTGATCACGGCGGGAGCACAGATACGCAGTATTTT.